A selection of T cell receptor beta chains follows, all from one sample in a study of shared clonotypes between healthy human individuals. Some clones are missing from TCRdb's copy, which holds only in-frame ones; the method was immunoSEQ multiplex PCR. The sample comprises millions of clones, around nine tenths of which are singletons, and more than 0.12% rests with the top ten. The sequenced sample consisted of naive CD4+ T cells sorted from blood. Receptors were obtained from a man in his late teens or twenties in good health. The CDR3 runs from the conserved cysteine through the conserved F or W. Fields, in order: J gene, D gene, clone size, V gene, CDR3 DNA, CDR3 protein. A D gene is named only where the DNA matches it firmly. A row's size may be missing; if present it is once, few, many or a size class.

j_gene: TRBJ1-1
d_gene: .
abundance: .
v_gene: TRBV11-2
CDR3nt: TGTGCCAGCAGCTTGGAAGGCAGGGGAGGCACTGAAGCTTTCTTT
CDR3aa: CASSLEGRGGTEAFF

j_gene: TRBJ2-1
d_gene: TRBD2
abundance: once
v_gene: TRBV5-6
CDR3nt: TGTGCCAGCAGCAGGATAGCGGGAGGAGATGAGCAGTTCTTC
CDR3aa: CASSRIAGGDEQFF

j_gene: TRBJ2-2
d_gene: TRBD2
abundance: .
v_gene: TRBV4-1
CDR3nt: TGCGCCAGCAGCCATGGACTAGCAGTCAACACCGGGGAGCTGTTTTTT
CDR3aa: CASSHGLAVNTGELFF

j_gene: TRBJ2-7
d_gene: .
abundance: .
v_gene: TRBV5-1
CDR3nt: TGCGCCAGCAGCTTGGCAGGGACGGAGGGCACCGAGCAGTACTTC
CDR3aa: CASSLAGTEGTEQYF

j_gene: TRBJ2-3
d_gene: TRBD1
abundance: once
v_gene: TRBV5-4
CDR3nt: TGTGCCAGCAGCCAGGGACAGGACCCAGATACGCAGTATTTT
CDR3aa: CASSQGQDPDTQYF

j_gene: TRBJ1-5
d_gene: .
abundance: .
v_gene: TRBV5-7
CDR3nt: TGTGCCAGCAGCTTGTTTACGGACAGTGCGAGAGATAGCAATCAGCCCCAGCATTTT
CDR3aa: CASSLFTDSARDSNQPQHF

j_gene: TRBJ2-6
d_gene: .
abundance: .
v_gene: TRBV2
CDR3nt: TGTGCCAGCAGTACTACAGACTTAGTGGCCAACGTCCTGACTTTC
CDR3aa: CASSTTDLVANVLTF

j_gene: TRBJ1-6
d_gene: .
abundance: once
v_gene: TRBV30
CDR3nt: TGTGCCTGGAGTGGGTCAGGTTCACCCCTCCACTTT
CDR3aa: CAWSGSGSPLHF

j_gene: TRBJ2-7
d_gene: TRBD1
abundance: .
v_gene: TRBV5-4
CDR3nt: TGTGCCAGCAGCTTGGGGGGAAGACAGGGGGCCTACGAGCAGTACTTC
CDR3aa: CASSLGGRQGAYEQYF

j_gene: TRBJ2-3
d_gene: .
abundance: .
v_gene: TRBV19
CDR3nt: TGTGCCACCCGGGTCGGGATCACAGATACGCAGTATTTT
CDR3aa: CATRVGITDTQYF

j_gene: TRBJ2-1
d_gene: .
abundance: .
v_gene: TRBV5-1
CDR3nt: TGCGCCAGCAGTTCCAGGGGAGATAGTAGTGAGCAGTTCTTC
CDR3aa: CASSSRGDSSEQFF

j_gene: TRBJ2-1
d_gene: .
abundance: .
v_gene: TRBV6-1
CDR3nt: TGTGCCAGCAGTCCAAGGGCAGGGTACTACAATGAGCAGTTCTTC
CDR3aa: CASSPRAGYYNEQFF

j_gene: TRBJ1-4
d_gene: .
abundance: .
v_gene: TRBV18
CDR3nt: TGTGCCAGCTCACCACCGGGAGGTGAAAAACTGTTTTTT
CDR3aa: CASSPPGGEKLFF

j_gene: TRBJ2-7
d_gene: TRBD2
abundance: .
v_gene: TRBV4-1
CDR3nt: TGCGCCAGCAGCCAAGTCGGGGGGGAGCAGTACTTC
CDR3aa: CASSQVGGEQYF

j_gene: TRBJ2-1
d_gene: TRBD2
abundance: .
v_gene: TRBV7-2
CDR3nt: TGTGCCAGCAGCCCACGGACTAGCGGGGGGCTAAGCTCCTACAATGAGCAGTTCTTC
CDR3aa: CASSPRTSGGLSSYNEQFF